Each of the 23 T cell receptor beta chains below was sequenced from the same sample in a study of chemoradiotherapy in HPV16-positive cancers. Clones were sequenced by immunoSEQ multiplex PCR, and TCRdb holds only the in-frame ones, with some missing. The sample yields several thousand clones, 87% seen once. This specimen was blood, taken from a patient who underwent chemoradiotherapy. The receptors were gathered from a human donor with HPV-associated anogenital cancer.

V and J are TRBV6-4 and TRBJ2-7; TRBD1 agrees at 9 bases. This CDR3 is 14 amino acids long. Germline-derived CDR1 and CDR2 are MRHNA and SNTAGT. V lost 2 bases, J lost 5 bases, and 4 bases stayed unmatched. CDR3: CASSDGQGFHEQYV. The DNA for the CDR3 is TGTGCCAGCAGTGACGGACAGGGGTTCCACGAGCAGTACGTC.

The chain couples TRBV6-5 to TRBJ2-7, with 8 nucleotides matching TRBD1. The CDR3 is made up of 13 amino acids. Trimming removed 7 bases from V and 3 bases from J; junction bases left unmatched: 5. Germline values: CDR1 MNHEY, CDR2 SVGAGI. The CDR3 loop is CASTSGQGYEQYF. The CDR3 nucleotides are TGTGCCAGCACCTCCGGACAGGGCTACGAGCAGTACTTC.

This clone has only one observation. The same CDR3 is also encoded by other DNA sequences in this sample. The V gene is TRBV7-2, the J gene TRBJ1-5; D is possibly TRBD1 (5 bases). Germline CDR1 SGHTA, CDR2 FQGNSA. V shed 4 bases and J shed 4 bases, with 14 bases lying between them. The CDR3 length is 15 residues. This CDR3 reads CASSSQGYSNQPQHF. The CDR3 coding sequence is TGTGCCAGCAGCTCCCAGGGTTATAGTAATCAGCCCCAGCATTTT.

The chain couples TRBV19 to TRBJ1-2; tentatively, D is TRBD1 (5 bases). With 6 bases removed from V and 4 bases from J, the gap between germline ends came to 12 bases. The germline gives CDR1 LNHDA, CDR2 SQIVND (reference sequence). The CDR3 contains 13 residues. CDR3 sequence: CASSPTGAYGYTF. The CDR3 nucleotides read TGTGCCAGTAGCCCGACCGGGGCCTATGGCTACACCTTC.

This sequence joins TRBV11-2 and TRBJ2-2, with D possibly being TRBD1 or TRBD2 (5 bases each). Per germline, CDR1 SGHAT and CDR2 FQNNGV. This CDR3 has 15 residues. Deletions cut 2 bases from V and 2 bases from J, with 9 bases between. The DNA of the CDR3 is TGTGCCAGCAGCTTAAGAGGGGCTAACACCGGGGAGCTGTTTTTT. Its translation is CASSLRGANTGELFF.

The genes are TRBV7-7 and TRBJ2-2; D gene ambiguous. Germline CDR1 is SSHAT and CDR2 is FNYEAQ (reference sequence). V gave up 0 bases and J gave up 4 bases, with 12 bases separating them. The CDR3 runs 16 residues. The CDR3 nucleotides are TGTGCCAGCAGCTTAGCCTTCGTGCCGGGCACCGGGGAGCTGTTTTTT. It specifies CASSLAFVPGTGELFF.

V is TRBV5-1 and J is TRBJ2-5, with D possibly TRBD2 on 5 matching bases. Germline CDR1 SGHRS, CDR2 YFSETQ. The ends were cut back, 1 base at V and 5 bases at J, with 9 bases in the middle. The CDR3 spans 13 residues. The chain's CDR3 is CASSLRESETQYF. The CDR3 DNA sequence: TGCGCCAGCAGCTTGAGGGAGAGCGAGACCCAGTACTTC.

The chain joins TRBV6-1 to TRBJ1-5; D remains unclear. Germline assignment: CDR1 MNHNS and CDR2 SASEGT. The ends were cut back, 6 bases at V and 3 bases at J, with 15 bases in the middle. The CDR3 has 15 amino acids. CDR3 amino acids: CASRGTRWYNQPQHF. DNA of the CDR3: TGTGCCAGCAGGGGAACACGTTGGTACAATCAGCCCCAGCATTTT.

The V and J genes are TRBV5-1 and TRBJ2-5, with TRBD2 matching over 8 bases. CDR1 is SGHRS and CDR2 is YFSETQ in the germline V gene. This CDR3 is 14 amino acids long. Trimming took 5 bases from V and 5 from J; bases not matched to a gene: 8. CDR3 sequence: CASSSGTSEETQYF. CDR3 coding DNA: TGCGCCAGCAGTTCCGGGACTAGTGAGGAGACCCAGTACTTC. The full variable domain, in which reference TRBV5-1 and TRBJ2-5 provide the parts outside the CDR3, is KAGVTQTPRYLIKTRGQQVTLSCSPISGHRSVSWYQQTPGQGLQFLFEYFSETQRNKGNFPGRFSGRQFSNSRSEMNVSTLELGDSALYLCASSSGTSEETQYFGPGTRLLVL.

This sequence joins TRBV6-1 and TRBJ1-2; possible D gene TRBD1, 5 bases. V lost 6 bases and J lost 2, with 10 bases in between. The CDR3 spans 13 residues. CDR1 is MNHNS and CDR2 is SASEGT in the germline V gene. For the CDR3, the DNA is TGTGCCAGCAGGGCAGGGTCGAACTATGGCTACACCTTC. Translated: CASRAGSNYGYTF.

This CDR3 reads CASSFQTSGGIFGQYF. The DNA of the CDR3 is TGTGCCAGCAGCTTCCAAACTAGCGGGGGTATTTTCGGGCAGTACTTC. The V call is TRBV5-4, the J call TRBJ2-7; the match to TRBD2 covers 11 bases. Germline V gene lookup returns CDR1 SGHNT and CDR2 YYREEE (reference sequence). The CDR3 spans 16 residues. V gave up 2 bases and J gave up 9 bases; unmatched junction bases: 13.

Here the CDR3 DNA reads TGTGCCAGCATCACCCAACGGGGGGCGAACACTGAAGCTTTCTTT. Translated, it gives CASITQRGANTEAFF. The chain uses TRBV2 and TRBJ1-1; perhaps TRBD1 as D (6 bases). The CDR3 totals 15 residues. Trimming removed 7 bases from V and 1 base from J, with 16 bases in between. The V gene's germline CDR1 is SNHLY and CDR2 FYNNEI.

CDR3 sequence reads: CASRLTWGHHMNTEAFF. CDR3 nucleotides: TGTGCCAGTAGACTCACCTGGGGACACCACATGAACACTGAAGCTTTCTTT. This rearrangement joins TRBV19 to TRBJ1-1; D perhaps matches TRBD1 (6 bases). The CDR3 length is 17 residues. Germline CDR1 is LNHDA and CDR2 is SQIVND (reference sequence). Trimming cost V 6 bases and J 0 bases, with 20 bases left between them.

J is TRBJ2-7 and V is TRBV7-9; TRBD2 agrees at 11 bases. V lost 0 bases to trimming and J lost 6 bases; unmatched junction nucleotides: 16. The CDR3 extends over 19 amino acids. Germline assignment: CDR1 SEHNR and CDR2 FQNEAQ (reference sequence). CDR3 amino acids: CASSLAILAGGISFLEQYV. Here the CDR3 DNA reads TGTGCCAGCAGCTTAGCCATTCTAGCGGGGGGAATCTCTTTCCTCGAGCAGTACGTC.

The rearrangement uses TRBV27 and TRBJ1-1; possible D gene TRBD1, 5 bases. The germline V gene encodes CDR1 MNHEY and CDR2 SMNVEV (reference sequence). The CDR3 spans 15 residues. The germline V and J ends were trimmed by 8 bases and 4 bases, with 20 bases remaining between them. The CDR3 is CASSKYQGRSTEAFF. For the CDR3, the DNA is TGTGCCAGCTCCAAATATCAGGGAAGAAGCACTGAAGCTTTCTTT.

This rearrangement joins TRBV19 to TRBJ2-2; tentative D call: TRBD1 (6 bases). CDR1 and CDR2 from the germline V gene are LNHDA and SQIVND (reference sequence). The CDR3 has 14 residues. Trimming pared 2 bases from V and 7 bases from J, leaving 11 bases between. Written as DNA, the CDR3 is TGTGCCAGTAGTATACAGGGGATTGGCGGGGAGCTGTTTTTT. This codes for CASSIQGIGGELFF.

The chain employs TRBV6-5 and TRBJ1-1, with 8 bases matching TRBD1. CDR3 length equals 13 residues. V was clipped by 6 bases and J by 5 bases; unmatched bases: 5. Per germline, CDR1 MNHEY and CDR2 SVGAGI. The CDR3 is CASRGQGGTEAFF. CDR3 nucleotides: TGTGCCAGCAGAGGACAGGGTGGGACTGAAGCTTTCTTT.

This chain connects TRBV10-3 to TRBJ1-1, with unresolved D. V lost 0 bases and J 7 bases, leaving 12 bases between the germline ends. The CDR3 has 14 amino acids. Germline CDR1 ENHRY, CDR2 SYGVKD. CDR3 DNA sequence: TGTGCCATCAGTGAGTCGCACGGAAGGAATGAAGCTTTCTTT. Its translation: CAISESHGRNEAFF.

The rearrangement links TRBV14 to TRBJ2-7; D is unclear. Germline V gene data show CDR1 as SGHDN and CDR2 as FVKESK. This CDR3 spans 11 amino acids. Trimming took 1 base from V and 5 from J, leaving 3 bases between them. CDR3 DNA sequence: TGTGCCAGCAGCCAAGGCCACGAGCAGTACTTC. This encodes CASSQGHEQYF.

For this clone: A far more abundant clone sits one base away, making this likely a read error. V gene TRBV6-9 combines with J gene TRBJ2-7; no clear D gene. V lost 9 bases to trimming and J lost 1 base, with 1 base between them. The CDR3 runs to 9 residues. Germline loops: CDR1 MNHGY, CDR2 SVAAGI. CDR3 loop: CASSYEQYF. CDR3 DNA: TGTGCCAGTTCCTACGAGCAGTACTTC.

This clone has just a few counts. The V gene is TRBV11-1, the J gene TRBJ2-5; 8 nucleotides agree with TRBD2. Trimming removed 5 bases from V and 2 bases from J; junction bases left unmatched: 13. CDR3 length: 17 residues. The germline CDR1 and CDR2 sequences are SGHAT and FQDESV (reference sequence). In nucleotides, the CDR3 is TGTGCCAGCAGCCCCCAAACCGGGGGGGCGGAACAAGAGACCCAGTACTTC. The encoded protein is CASSPQTGGAEQETQYF.

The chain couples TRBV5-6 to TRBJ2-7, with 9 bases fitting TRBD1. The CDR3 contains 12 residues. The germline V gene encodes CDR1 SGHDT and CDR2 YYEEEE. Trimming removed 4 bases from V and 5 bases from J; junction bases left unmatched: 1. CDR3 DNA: TGTGCCAGCAGCACAGGGGGCAACGAGCAGTACGTC. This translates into CASSTGGNEQYV.

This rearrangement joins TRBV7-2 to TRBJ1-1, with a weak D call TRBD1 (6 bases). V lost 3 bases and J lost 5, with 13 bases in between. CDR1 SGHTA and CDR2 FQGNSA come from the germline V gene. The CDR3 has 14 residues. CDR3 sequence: CASSFRGPGTEAFF. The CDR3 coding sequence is TGTGCCAGCAGCTTCCGGGGGCCGGGGACTGAAGCTTTCTTT.